This T cell receptor beta chain was sequenced in a study of blood T cell repertoires in COVID-19. This clone showed up just once. V was pared by 4 bases and J by 4 bases, with 8 bases between. This CDR3 is 12 amino acids long. Germline V gene data show CDR1 as PRHDT and CDR2 as FYEKMQ (reference sequence). Original data processing: The authors estimated nucleated cell counts from reference gene primer amplification. Using immunoSEQ multiplex PCR, the repertoire was profiled, and TCRdb retains in-frame clones only, with some absent. From that table come the V and J calls and clone size; the DNA was used to work out D and trimming. The sample lists about 350,000 clones; about 90% were seen once.

The sequenced sample was PBMCs or T cells enriched from blood (not recorded which). The clonotype was recovered from a woman aged 25 to 39 who had recovered from COVID-19. V and J are TRBV13 and TRBJ2-7; D might be TRBD1 (5 bases). CDR3 sequence (DNA): TGTGCCAGCAGCTGGAACAGGTACGAGCAGTACTTC. It translates to CASSWNRYEQYF.